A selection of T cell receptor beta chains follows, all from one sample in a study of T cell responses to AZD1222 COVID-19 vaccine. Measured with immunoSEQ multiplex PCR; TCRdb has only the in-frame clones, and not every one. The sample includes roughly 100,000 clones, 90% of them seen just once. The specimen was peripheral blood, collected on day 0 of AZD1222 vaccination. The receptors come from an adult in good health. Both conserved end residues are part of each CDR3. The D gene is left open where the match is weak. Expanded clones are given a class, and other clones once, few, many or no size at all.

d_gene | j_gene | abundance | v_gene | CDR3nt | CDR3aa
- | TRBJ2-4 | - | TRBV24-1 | TGTGCCACCAGTGACCCTAGCCGACAGGACATTCAGTACTTC | CATSDPSRQDIQYF
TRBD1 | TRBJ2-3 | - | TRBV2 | TGTGCCAGCACTCACCCCCCTGACAGGGCCACCACAGATACGCAGTATTTT | CASTHPPDRATTDTQYF
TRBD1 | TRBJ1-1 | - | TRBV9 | TGTGCCAGCAGCGTACAGACAGGGGGATACACTGAAGCTTTCTTT | CASSVQTGGYTEAFF
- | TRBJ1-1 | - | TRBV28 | TGTGCCAGCAGTGGACGGACGGTGAACACTGAAGCTTTCTTT | CASSGRTVNTEAFF
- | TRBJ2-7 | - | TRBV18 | TGTGCCAGCTCCTCGGGGGAAGGCCAATCCGAGCAGTACTTC | CASSSGEGQSEQYF
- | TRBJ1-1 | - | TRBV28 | TGTGCCAGCAATAGGAACACTGAAGCTTTCTTT | CASNRNTEAFF
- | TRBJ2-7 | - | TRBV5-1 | TGCGCCAGCAGCTTGGGGGGCAGTAGCGGATCCGAGCAGTACTTC | CASSLGGSSGSEQYF
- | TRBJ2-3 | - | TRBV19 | TGTGCCAGTAGTCCGAGGATGCCAACACGACAGTATTTT | CASSPRMPTRQYF
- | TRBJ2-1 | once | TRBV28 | TGTGCCAGCAGCATTACCAATGAGCAGTTCTTC | CASSITNEQFF
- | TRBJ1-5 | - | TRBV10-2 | TGCGCCAGCAGGCTGGCGGGCCAAACGGCCCAGCATTTT | CASRLAGQTAQHF
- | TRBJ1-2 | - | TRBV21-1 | TGTGCCAGCAGCAAAGGCGGCAGGGGCGGCGGCTACACCTTC | CASSKGGRGGGYTF
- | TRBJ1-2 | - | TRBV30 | TGTGCCTGGAGTGTATATAGAGGCTACACCTTC | CAWSVYRGYTF
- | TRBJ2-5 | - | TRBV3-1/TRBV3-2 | TGTGCCAGCAGCCAAGATCTGGTCCGCGGGGAGACCCAGTACTTC | CASSQDLVRGETQYF
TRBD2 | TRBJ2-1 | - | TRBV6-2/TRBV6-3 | TGTGCCAGCAGTTACTCTCCAGGCGGACTAGCGGGGGGACTGGTGCAGTTCTTC | CASSYSPGGLAGGLVQFF
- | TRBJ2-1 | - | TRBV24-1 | TGTGCCACCAGTGGAACCACTAGCACCGGTGAGCAGTTCTTC | CATSGTTSTGEQFF
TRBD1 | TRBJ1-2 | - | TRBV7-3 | TGTGCCAGCAGCTTCGGACAGGGGGCGGGTGGCTACACCTTC | CASSFGQGAGGYTF
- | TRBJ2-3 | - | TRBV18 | TGTGCCAGCTCACCCGGGAGACAGGACACAGATACGCAGTATTTT | CASSPGRQDTDTQYF
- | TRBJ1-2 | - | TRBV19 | TGTGCCAGTAGTATGAGGGATGGCTACACCTTC | CASSMRDGYTF
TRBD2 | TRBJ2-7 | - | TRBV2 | TGTGCCAGCAGTATTGGACTAGCGGTAACCTACGAGCAGTACTTC | CASSIGLAVTYEQYF
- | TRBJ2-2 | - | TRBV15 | TGTGCCACCAGCAGAGGACGAGGGATCCCCGGGGAGCTGTTTTTT | CATSRGRGIPGELFF
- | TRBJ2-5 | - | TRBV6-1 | TGTGCCAGCAGTGAATTTGGAGAGACCCAGTACTTC | CASSEFGETQYF
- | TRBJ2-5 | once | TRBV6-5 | TGTGCCAGCAGTTACTCAGGGACGGGTCGAGAGACCCAGTACTTC | CASSYSGTGRETQYF
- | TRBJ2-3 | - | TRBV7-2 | TGTGCCAGCAGCTTTGCGTACAGCGACACAGATACGCAGTATTTT | CASSFAYSDTDTQYF
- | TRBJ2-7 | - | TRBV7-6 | TGTGCCAGCAGCTTACAGGGGTACGAGCAGTACTTC | CASSLQGYEQYF
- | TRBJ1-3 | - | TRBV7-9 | TGTGCCAGCAGCTCCTTACAAGGCCCCGGAAACACCATATATTTT | CASSSLQGPGNTIYF
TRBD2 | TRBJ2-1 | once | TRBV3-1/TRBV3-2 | TGTGCCAGCAGCCAAGGTGCGGGACTAGTCAACAATGAGCAGTTCTTC | CASSQGAGLVNNEQFF
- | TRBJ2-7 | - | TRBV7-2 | TGTGCCAGCAGCTCCCCCACGGGGCTTGTGGGTCGCGAGCAGTACTTC | CASSSPTGLVGREQYF
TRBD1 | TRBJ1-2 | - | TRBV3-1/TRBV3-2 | TGTGCCAGCAGCCAAGGACAGGGGGCGCCTTATGGCTACACCTTC | CASSQGQGAPYGYTF
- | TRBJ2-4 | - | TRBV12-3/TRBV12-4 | TGTGCCAGCAGCCAAATAGGGGACATTCAGTACTTC | CASSQIGDIQYF
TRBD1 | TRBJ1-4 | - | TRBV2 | TGTGCCAGCTTGGGGGACAGGGCGAATGAAAAACTGTTTTTT | CASLGDRANEKLFF
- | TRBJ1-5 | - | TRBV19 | TGTGCCAGTAGTATACTGGGTAGCAATCAGCCCCAGCATTTT | CASSILGSNQPQHF
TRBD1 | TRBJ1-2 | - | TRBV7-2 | TGTGCCGGAGGAAGTTTTCAGGGGGCGAGGGGCTACACCTTC | CAGGSFQGARGYTF
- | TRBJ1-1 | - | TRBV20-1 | TGCAGTGCTGGCCCTCAGAGTGAAGCTTTCTTT | CSAGPQSEAFF
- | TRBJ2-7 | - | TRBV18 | TGTGCCAGCTCACCGAACGGACACACCTCCTACGAGCAGTACTTC | CASSPNGHTSYEQYF
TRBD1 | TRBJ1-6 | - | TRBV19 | TGTGCCAGTGGGACAGGATATAATTCACCCCTCCACTTT | CASGTGYNSPLHF
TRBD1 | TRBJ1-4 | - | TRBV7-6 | TGTGCCAGCAGCCGGGGACAGGTCACTAATGAAAAACTGTTTTTT | CASSRGQVTNEKLFF
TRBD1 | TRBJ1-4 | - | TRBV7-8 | TGTGCCAGCAGCAAACAGGGGGCGGGTGAAAAACTGTTTTTT | CASSKQGAGEKLFF
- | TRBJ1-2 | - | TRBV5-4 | TGTGCCAGCAGCTTGGTTCTGGGGGGAAACTATGGCTACACCTTC | CASSLVLGGNYGYTF
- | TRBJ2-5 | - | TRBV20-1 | TGCAGTGCTAGAACAGGGGAGACCCAGTACTTC | CSARTGETQYF
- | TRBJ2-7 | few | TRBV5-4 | TGTGCCAGCAGCTTGGCTGTGTCAGGGGTGAGATACGAGCAGTACTTC | CASSLAVSGVRYEQYF
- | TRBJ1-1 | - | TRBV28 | TGTGCCAGCAGTCCATGGGATAAGGGGACTGAAGCTTTCTTT | CASSPWDKGTEAFF
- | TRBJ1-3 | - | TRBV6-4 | TGTGCCAGCAGTGACTCTTCTGGTTGCGGGGGGAGAAACACCATATATTTT | CASSDSSGCGGRNTIYF
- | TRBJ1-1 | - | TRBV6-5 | TGTGCCAGCAGTTACTCGACACCCGGGGCCTACACTGAAGCTTTCTTT | CASSYSTPGAYTEAFF
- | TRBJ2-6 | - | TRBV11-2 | TGTGCCAGCAGCTTAGGGTTAAGCGCTGGGGCCAACGTCCTGACTTTC | CASSLGLSAGANVLTF
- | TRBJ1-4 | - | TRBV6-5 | TGTGCCAGCAGGAGGACCCCGGTCGGAAAACTGTTTTTT | CASRRTPVGKLFF
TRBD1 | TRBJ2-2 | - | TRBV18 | TGTGCCAGCTCACAGGGACAGAGGAACACCGGGGAGCTGTTTTTT | CASSQGQRNTGELFF
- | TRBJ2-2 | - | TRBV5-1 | TGCGCCACCTCACCCACTAGGACCGGGGAGCTGTTTTTT | CATSPTRTGELFF
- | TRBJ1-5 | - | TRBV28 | TGTGCCAGCAGTCTGGGGTTAAGTCAGCCCCAGCATTTT | CASSLGLSQPQHF
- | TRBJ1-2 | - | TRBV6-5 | TGTGCCAGCACCCCGGAACCGGTCTATGGCTACACCTTC | CASTPEPVYGYTF
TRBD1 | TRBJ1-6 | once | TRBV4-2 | TGTGCCAGCAGCCCGGGACAGGGGTATAATTCACCCCTCCACTTT | CASSPGQGYNSPLHF
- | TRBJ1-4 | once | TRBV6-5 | TGTGCCAGCAGTTACTCTTCTTCGGGTGCGGGGGGAAAACTGTTTTTT | CASSYSSSGAGGKLFF
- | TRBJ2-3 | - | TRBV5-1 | TGCGCCAGCAGCTTGTCCCCACACACAGATACGCAGTATTTT | CASSLSPHTDTQYF
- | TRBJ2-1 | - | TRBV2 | TGTGCCAGCAGTCCTCTACTAAGCTCCTACAATGAGCAGTTCTTC | CASSPLLSSYNEQFF
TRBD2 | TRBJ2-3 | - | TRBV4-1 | TGCGCCAGCAGCCTCCCGGAACGGGGGGGCACAGATACGCAGTATTTT | CASSLPERGGTDTQYF